Detailed here is one T cell receptor (beta chain). This entry comes from a study of T cell responses to AZD1222 COVID-19 vaccine. Germline V gives CDR1 SNHLY, CDR2 FYNNEI. The CDR3 runs 13 residues. The germline V and J ends were trimmed by 7 bases and 9 bases, with 13 bases remaining between them. Measured with immunoSEQ multiplex PCR; TCRdb has only the in-frame clones, and not every one. The sample has 140,000 to 150,000 clones, over 85% seen once. V usage is TRBV2 and J usage is TRBJ1-6; TRBD1 might be the D (6 bases). The specimen comprised peripheral blood, sampled 28 days after the second AZD1222 dose. The sequence came from an adult who received the AZD1222 COVID-19 vaccine. The CDR3 DNA reads as TGTGCCAGCATCTGGGACACCTCTTCACCCCTCCACTTT. Its protein is CASIWDTSSPLHF.